Each of the 4 T cell receptor beta chains below was sequenced from the same sample in a study of cytotoxic CD8 clonotypes in ibrutinib-treated CLL. Clones were read by immunoSEQ multiplex PCR, and TCRdb kept only the in-frame ones, dropping some. Among about 160,000 clones listed, over 65% were seen once. The sample consisted of PBMCs, taken after 12 months of ibrutinib treatment. These receptors were taken from a human donor with chronic lymphocytic leukemia.

The J gene is TRBJ1-6, the V gene TRBV28; possible D gene TRBD1, 5 bases. V was cut by 5 bases and J by 7 bases, with 15 bases left in between. Germline CDR1 reads MDHEN; CDR2 reads SYDVKM. CDR3 length: 15 amino acids. The chain's CDR3 is CASSRPRDGNSPLHF. CDR3 in DNA: TGTGCCAGCAGTCGCCCCCGGGACGGAAATTCACCCCTCCACTTT.

This sequence joins TRBV27 and TRBJ1-2; D not certain. CDR1 is MNHEY and CDR2 is SMNVEV in the germline V gene (reference sequence). CDR3 length: 15 amino acids. Trimming shortened V by 5 bases and J by 1 base, and 14 bases separated the two germline ends. This chain's CDR3 is CASSRSPRLNYGYTF. CDR3 bases: TGTGCCAGCAGTCGATCCCCGCGCCTTAACTATGGCTACACCTTC.

The chain carries TRBV14 and TRBJ1-1; D might be TRBD1 (5 bases). The V gene lost 4 bases and the J gene lost 1 base, with 7 bases spanning the gap. This CDR3 has 13 amino acids. CDR1 SGHDN and CDR2 FVKESK come from the germline V gene. In DNA form, the CDR3 reads TGTGCCAGCAGCCTCGGGACGAACACTGAAGCTTTCTTT. Translating it yields CASSLGTNTEAFF.

J is TRBJ2-5 and V is TRBV11-2; 10 nucleotides align to TRBD2. J gave up 3 bases and V 5 bases, and 12 bases lay outside the gene matches. The germline CDR1 and CDR2 sequences are SGHAT and FQNNGV. This CDR3 comprises 17 residues. The CDR3 DNA sequence: TGTGCCAGCAGCCCTCGGACTAGCGGTAACCTAAAAGAGACCCAGTACTTC. Translation: CASSPRTSGNLKETQYF.